This T cell receptor (beta chain) was sequenced in a study of TIL therapy for anti-PD-1-resistant metastatic lung cancer. Study observations and caveats: TIL clonotype persistence in blood showed no apparent association with response.

This clone showed up just a few times. The antigen is unknown. Specified time point: pre-treatment sample, taken before nivolumab and TIL therapy. Germline V gene sequence: CDR1 SGHTA, CDR2 FQGNSA. The CDR3 has 16 amino acids. The V end lost 1 base, the J end lost 0 bases, and 10 bases lay between the germline ends. The immunoSEQ assay was v3. The repertoire was sequenced with immunoSEQ multiplex PCR; TCRdb's copy has only in-frame clones and lacks some. The sample contains approximately 30,000 clones, 74% of which appear only once. The receptor's source is a woman aged 30 to 85 with non-small cell lung cancer. The chain combines TRBV7-2 with TRBJ1-3; D is unresolved. The sample was blood, taken at baseline. The CDR3 coding sequence is TGTGCCAGCAGCTTAGTAGCAGGATCCTCTGGAAACACCATATATTTT. It encodes CASSLVAGSSGNTIYF.